The 14 T cell receptor beta chains presented below share a single source sample, sequenced in a study of T cell responses to AZD1222 COVID-19 vaccine. TCRdb keeps only in-frame clones here, not all; method: immunoSEQ multiplex PCR. The profile shows about 180,000 clones, about 86% of them singletons. This specimen was peripheral blood, taken on day 0 of AZD1222 vaccination. These receptors all come from an adult in good health.

V is TRBV23-1 and J is TRBJ2-2; D gene unclear. TRBV23-1 falls under the ORF class, with uncertain function. With 4 bases removed from V and 6 bases from J, the gap between germline ends came to 9 bases. The CDR3 spans 13 residues. The CDR3 DNA is TGCGCCAGCAGTCTCCCCACCGCCGGGGAGCTGTTTTTT. It is translated as CASSLPTAGELFF.

The genes are TRBV7-2 and TRBJ2-3; no clear D. The CDR3 extends over 15 amino acids. V was trimmed by 1 base and J by 0 bases, leaving 8 bases between them. Germline-derived CDR1 and CDR2 are SGHTA and FQGNSA. The CDR3 sequence: CASSLGQLSTDTQYF. CDR3 coding DNA: TGTGCCAGCAGCTTAGGGCAATTGAGCACAGATACGCAGTATTTT.

The rearrangement uses TRBV7-9 and TRBJ1-1, with 10 nucleotides matching TRBD1. The CDR3 is 13 residues long. V shed 11 bases and J 6 bases; nucleotides not matched to a gene: 9. Germline assignment: CDR1 SEHNR and CDR2 FQNEAQ (reference sequence). CDR3 DNA sequence: TGTGCCTCGTCGGGACAGGGGCGGCCTGAAGCTTTCTTT. This encodes CASSGQGRPEAFF.

This chain joins TRBV5-6 and TRBJ2-3, with D hard to call. The CDR3 has 12 amino acids. In germline, CDR1 is SGHDT, CDR2 YYEEEE. The V and J ends lost 0 bases and 6 bases respectively, with 5 bases between them. The CDR3 loop is CASSLEADTQYF. CDR3 in DNA: TGTGCCAGCAGCTTGGAGGCCGATACGCAGTATTTT.

This clone was seen just once. The rearrangement links TRBV5-1 to TRBJ1-4; 9 positions match TRBD1. Germline V gives CDR1 SGHRS, CDR2 YFSETQ. The CDR3 has 19 amino acids. Trimming cost V 4 bases and J 0 bases; bases outside gene matches: 13. The CDR3 region is CASSPTGGQGYATNEKLFF. The DNA of the CDR3 is TGCGCCAGCAGCCCCACCGGGGGACAGGGCTATGCAACTAATGAAAAACTGTTTTTT.

The chain joins TRBV28 to TRBJ1-1, with D maybe TRBD1 (5 bases). The CDR3 runs 15 residues. The V end lost 0 bases, the J end lost 1 base, and 9 bases lay between the germline ends. Germline lookup yields CDR1 MDHEN and CDR2 SYDVKM. The CDR3 coding sequence is TGTGCCAGCAGTTTATGGAGGGACCGGAACACTGAAGCTTTCTTT. This translates into CASSLWRDRNTEAFF.

This chain connects TRBV5-1 to TRBJ2-3; a possible D gene is TRBD2 (5 bases). Germline CDR1 SGHRS, CDR2 YFSETQ. The CDR3 runs to 14 residues. V was trimmed by 0 bases and J by 9 bases, leaving 14 bases between them. The CDR3 reads CASSLGTGKGTQYF. The CDR3 bases are TGCGCCAGCAGCTTGGGGACGGGGAAGGGCACGCAGTATTTT.

This chain uses TRBV5-1 with TRBJ1-1; D call uncertain. The CDR3 loop spans 14 amino acids. Trimming left V 2 bases short and J 0 bases short, with 8 bases between. In germline, CDR1 is SGHRS, CDR2 YFSETQ. The CDR3 coding sequence is TGCGCCAGCAGCTTCGCCCAGGTGAACACTGAAGCTTTCTTT. Translation: CASSFAQVNTEAFF.

In this sample, this clone turned up a few times. J is TRBJ1-2 and V is TRBV19; TRBD1 matches 8 bases. The CDR3 sequence is 16 residues long. CDR1 LNHDA and CDR2 SQIVND come from the germline V gene (reference sequence). V dropped 3 bases and J dropped 4; count of bases not matched to a gene: 10. CDR3 amino acids: CASSILLRDRIYGYTF. The CDR3 bases are TGTGCCAGTAGTATCCTCCTCCGGGACAGGATCTATGGCTACACCTTC.

This sequence joins TRBV30 and TRBJ1-2; 8 positions match TRBD1. Germline V CDR1 and CDR2: GTSNPN, SVGIG (reference sequence). The CDR3 contains 13 residues. Unmatched junction bases numbered 6, after V lost 1 base and J lost 8 bases. The CDR3 spells CAWSGTGGEGYTF. As DNA, the CDR3 is TGTGCCTGGAGTGGCACAGGGGGAGAAGGCTACACCTTC.

CDR3 DNA: TGTGCCAGCAGTTCGGGACGGCTTTCCAAAGCAAACACTGAAGCTTTCTTT. Residues: CASSSGRLSKANTEAFF. This chain connects TRBV6-2 or TRBV6-3 to TRBJ1-1; possible D gene TRBD1, 5 bases. The ends were cut back, 4 bases at V and 2 bases at J, with 20 bases in the middle. Germline CDR1 reads MNHEY; CDR2 reads SVGEGT. The CDR3 length is 17 residues.

This clone showed up just a few times. This sequence joins TRBV9 and TRBJ1-3, with D tentatively TRBD1 (6 bases). CDR1 SGDLS and CDR2 YYNGEE come from the germline V gene. Trimming took off 0 bases at V and 4 bases at J, with 17 bases between the two ends. The CDR3 runs to 17 residues. The CDR3: CASSVEDGGLGGNTIYF. CDR3 bases: TGTGCCAGCAGCGTAGAGGATGGGGGGCTCGGAGGAAACACCATATATTTT.

The chain recombines TRBV2 with TRBJ2-5; tentatively, D is TRBD1 (5 bases). V was trimmed by 9 bases and J by 1 base, leaving 12 bases between them. The CDR3 runs to 13 residues. Germline V gene data show CDR1 as SNHLY and CDR2 as FYNNEI. The CDR3 region has the DNA TGTGCCAGTAGACAGAATCCCCAAGAGACCCAGTACTTC. Protein sequence: CASRQNPQETQYF.

The J gene is TRBJ2-7, the V gene TRBV9; D perhaps matches TRBD1 (6 bases). The CDR3 has 14 residues. Germline CDR1 SGDLS, CDR2 YYNGEE. The V gene lost 0 bases and the J gene lost 4 bases, with 11 bases spanning the gap. CDR3 in amino acids: CASSVDGTTYEQYF. Written as DNA, the CDR3 is TGTGCCAGCAGCGTAGATGGGACAACTTACGAGCAGTACTTC.